This T cell receptor beta chain stems from a study of technical replicates of blood from a handful of donors. Produced via immunoSEQ multiplex PCR; TCRdb's table is partial and in-frame only. In the table there are 75,000 to 95,000 clones, approximately 90% of which are singletons. V gave up 6 bases and J gave up 5 bases, with 20 bases separating them. The germline V gene encodes CDR1 SGDLS and CDR2 YYNGEE. CDR3 size: 16 residues. The TCR comes from a human donor in good health. The specimen was T cells isolated from PBMCs. The chain uses TRBV9 and TRBJ2-2; a weak D match, TRBD2 (6 bases). In DNA, the CDR3 is TGTGCCAGCACCCCCTCGAGCGGGTCGCGAACCGGGGAGCTGTTTTTT. Translated: CASTPSSGSRTGELFF. The whole variable domain, remainder taken from reference TRBV9 and TRBJ2-2, is DSGVTQTPKHLITATGQRVTLRCSPRSGDLSVYWYQQSLDQGLQFLIQYYNGEERAKGNILERFSAQQFPDLHSELNLSSLELGDSALYFCASTPSSGSRTGELFFGEGSRLTVL.